These T cell receptor beta chains were read from a single sample in a study of cytomegalovirus exposure and HLA in healthy donors. Some clones are missing from TCRdb's copy, which holds only in-frame ones; the method was immunoSEQ multiplex PCR. The profile shows some 190,000 clones, roughly 87% of them singletons. The specimen was PBMCs. These receptors were collected from a boy aged 2 to 9 in good health and CMV-seronegative. The CDR3 runs from the conserved cysteine through the conserved F or W. Fields, in order: CDR3 protein, V gene, clone size. Size is stated for part of the rows, as once, few or many counts, or as a class when the clone is expanded.

CDR3 protein: CASSPGRGNTEAFF; V gene: TRBV18; clone size: -
CDR3 protein: CASSFQGNSSYEQYF; V gene: TRBV7-9; clone size: -
CDR3 protein: CASSPDREGNVDEKLFF; V gene: TRBV14; clone size: -
CDR3 protein: CASSLEWTGSTEAFF; V gene: TRBV5-5; clone size: -
CDR3 protein: CASSPTGTRQPQHF; V gene: TRBV18; clone size: -
CDR3 protein: CASSLWIAGEETQYF; V gene: TRBV5-1; clone size: -
CDR3 protein: CASSERQGFPLHF; V gene: TRBV9; clone size: -
CDR3 protein: CASSLSPNTGELFF; V gene: TRBV2; clone size: once
CDR3 protein: CASTPTSGSETQYF; V gene: TRBV11-2; clone size: -
CDR3 protein: CASSLPRSRDRNQPQHF; V gene: TRBV5-1; clone size: -
CDR3 protein: CAWSRRRRGGSGANVLTF; V gene: TRBV30; clone size: once
CDR3 protein: CASEPGETYNEQFF; V gene: TRBV12-5; clone size: -
CDR3 protein: CASSESVVGRNTGELFF; V gene: TRBV10-1; clone size: -
CDR3 protein: CASSPRDRGRGGELFF; V gene: TRBV27; clone size: -
CDR3 protein: CASSFRGNYGYTF; V gene: TRBV28; clone size: -
CDR3 protein: CASSPSPGTSGYNEQFF; V gene: TRBV7-9; clone size: -
CDR3 protein: CASRTGPNTEAFF; V gene: TRBV6-1; clone size: -
CDR3 protein: CATVDRGRGSTEAFF; V gene: TRBV27; clone size: -
CDR3 protein: CASSPRHGTVNQPQHF; V gene: TRBV27; clone size: -
CDR3 protein: CASNQGNSPLHF; V gene: TRBV6-5; clone size: few
CDR3 protein: CASSPRDLTTDTQYF; V gene: TRBV7-9; clone size: -
CDR3 protein: CASSLVGRGRALNEKLFF; V gene: TRBV28; clone size: -
CDR3 protein: CASSQSGGGVQETQYF; V gene: TRBV14; clone size: once
CDR3 protein: CASTQPTGLAWTKPQFF; V gene: TRBV27; clone size: -
CDR3 protein: CASSLQGPTYEQYF; V gene: TRBV28; clone size: -
CDR3 protein: CASSLGQGKGETQYF; V gene: TRBV28; clone size: -
CDR3 protein: CASSQEVQGPGTEAFF; V gene: TRBV4-1; clone size: -
CDR3 protein: CASSQVSGMPVYEQYF; V gene: TRBV4-1; clone size: -
CDR3 protein: CASSENRSGNTIYF; V gene: TRBV2; clone size: -
CDR3 protein: CASSSRAGGPYEQYF; V gene: TRBV27; clone size: -
CDR3 protein: CASNEREDFASIF; V gene: TRBV6-1; clone size: -
CDR3 protein: CASSLVSGGPPGHEQYF; V gene: TRBV27; clone size: -
CDR3 protein: CASRPLGGLAGGRDTQYF; V gene: TRBV27; clone size: -
CDR3 protein: CASSLDPGQETQYF; V gene: TRBV5-5; clone size: -
CDR3 protein: CASSSRTGQTSRNTIYF; V gene: TRBV7-8; clone size: -
CDR3 protein: CASSLPSMGYEQYF; V gene: TRBV7-2; clone size: -
CDR3 protein: CASSRGGRETQYF; V gene: TRBV5-1; clone size: -
CDR3 protein: CASSPSGVLGEKLFF; V gene: TRBV7-8; clone size: -
CDR3 protein: CAWRGDSGSYNEQFF; V gene: TRBV30; clone size: once